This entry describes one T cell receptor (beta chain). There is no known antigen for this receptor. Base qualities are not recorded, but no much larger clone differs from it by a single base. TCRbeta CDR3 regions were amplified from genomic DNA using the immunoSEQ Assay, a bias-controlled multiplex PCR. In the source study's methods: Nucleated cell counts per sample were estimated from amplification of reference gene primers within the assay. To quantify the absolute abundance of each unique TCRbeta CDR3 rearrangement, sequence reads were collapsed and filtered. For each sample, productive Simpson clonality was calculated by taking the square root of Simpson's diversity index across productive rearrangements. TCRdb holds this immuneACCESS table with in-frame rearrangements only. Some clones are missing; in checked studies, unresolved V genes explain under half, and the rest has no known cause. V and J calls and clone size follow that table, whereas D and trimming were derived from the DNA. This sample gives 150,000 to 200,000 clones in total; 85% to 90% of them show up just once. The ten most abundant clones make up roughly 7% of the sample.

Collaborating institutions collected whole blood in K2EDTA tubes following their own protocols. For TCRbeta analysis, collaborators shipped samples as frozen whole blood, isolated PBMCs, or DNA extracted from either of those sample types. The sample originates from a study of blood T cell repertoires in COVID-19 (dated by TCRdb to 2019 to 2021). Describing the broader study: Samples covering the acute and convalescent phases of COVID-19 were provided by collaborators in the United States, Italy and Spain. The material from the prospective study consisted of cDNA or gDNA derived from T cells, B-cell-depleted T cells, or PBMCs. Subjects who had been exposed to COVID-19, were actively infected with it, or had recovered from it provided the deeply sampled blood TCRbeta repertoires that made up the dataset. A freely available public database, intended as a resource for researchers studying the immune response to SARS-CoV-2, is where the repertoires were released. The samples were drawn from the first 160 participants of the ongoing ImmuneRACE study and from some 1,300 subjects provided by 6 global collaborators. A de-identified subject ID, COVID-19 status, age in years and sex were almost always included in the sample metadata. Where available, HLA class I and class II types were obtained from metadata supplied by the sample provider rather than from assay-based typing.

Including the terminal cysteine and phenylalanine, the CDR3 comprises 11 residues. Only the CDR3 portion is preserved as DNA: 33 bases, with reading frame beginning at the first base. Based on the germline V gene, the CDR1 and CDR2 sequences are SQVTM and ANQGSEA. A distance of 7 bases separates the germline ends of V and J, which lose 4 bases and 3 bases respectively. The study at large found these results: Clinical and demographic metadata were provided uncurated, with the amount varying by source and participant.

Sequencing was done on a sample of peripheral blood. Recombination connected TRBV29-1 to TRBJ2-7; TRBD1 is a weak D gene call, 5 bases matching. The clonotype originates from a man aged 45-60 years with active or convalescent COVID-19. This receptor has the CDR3 CSVVRGYEQYF. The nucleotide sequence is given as TGCAGCGTTGTAAGGGGCTACGAGCAGTACTTC.